This entry lists 29 T cell receptor beta chains sequenced from one sample in a study of T cells in Graves' hyperthyroidism and ophthalmopathy. Amplified TCR beta CDR3 regions derived from RNA transcripts. Carried out on the TCR CDR3, a first-round RT-PCR used the HTBI primer set. TCRdb recomputed calls from the multiplex PCR reads with MiXCR, one row per CDR3 protein. The table has about 710,000 distinct CDR3 sequences, roughly 15% seen once. The sequenced sample was blood. These receptors were collected from a man aged 18 to 35 with Graves' hyperthyroidism.

The rearrangement links TRBV24-1 to TRBJ2-3; the D gene could be TRBD1 or TRBD2 (5 bases each). V dropped 9 bases and J dropped 2 bases, with 11 bases sitting between them. The CDR3 is made up of 13 amino acids. Germline loops: CDR1 KGHDR, CDR2 SFDVKD. The CDR3 sequence: CATGEGYTDTQYF. CDR3 nucleotides: TGTGCCACCGGCGAGGGGTACACAGATACGCAGTATTTT.

This clonotype has a handful of counts. The chain has TRBV11-3 and TRBJ2-7; 9 bases agree with TRBD1. The CDR3 extends over 16 amino acids. The V gene end was trimmed by 1 base and the J gene end by 1 base; junction bases not matched to a gene: 5. Germline V gives CDR1 SGHNT, CDR2 YENEEA. The CDR3 is CASSLGGQGVSYEQYF. For the CDR3, the DNA is TGTGCCAGCAGCTTAGGGGGACAGGGTGTATCCTACGAGCAGTACTTC.

This clonotype was observed many times. The chain has TRBV2 and TRBJ2-1; 8 bases agree with TRBD2. The CDR3 covers 15 residues. J lost 13 bases, V lost 3 bases, and 14 bases had no gene match. Germline V lookup: CDR1 SNHLY, CDR2 FYNNEI. The CDR3 reads CASSDGTRGLDRQFF. The CDR3 region has the DNA TGTGCCAGCAGTGATGGGACCCGGGGACTAGATCGACAGTTCTTC.

The gene calls are TRBV7-9 and TRBJ2-1; D unresolved. The CDR3 is 14 residues long. Looked up from germline, CDR1 is SEHNR and CDR2 is FQNEAQ (reference sequence). Trimming took 0 bases from V and 7 from J, leaving 10 bases between them. Here the CDR3 reads CASSLAWGRNEQFF. The CDR3 DNA sequence: TGTGCCAGCAGCTTAGCTTGGGGTCGGAATGAGCAGTTCTTC. Full variable domain (remainder filled in from reference TRBV7-9 and TRBJ2-1): DTGVSQNPRHKITKRGQNVTFRCDPISEHNRLYWYRQTLGQGPEFLTYFQNEAQLEKSRLLSDRFSAERPKGSFSTLEIQRTEQGDSAMYLCASSLAWGRNEQFFGPGTRLTVL.

This clonotype turned up a few times. J is TRBJ2-3 and V is TRBV6-1; D is undetermined. The CDR3 totals 15 residues. CDR1 is MNHNS and CDR2 is SASEGT in the germline V gene. Trimming cost V 3 bases and J 0 bases, with 10 bases left between them. This CDR3 reads CASSEVALSTDTQYF. The CDR3 DNA follows: TGTGCCAGCAGTGAGGTTGCGCTCAGCACAGATACGCAGTATTTT.

This clonotype was counted many times. The J gene is TRBJ2-7, the V gene TRBV20-1; TRBD2 matches 8 bases. The germline V gene has CDR1 DFQATT and CDR2 SNEGSKA (reference sequence). Trimming removed 7 bases from V and 4 bases from J; junction bases left unmatched: 3. The CDR3 totals 11 residues. The CDR3 loop is CSVAGQYEQYF. CDR3 in DNA: TGCAGTGTAGCGGGACAATACGAGCAGTACTTC.

Ten or more counts support this clonotype. The chain joins TRBV29-1 to TRBJ1-1, with D perhaps TRBD1 (6 bases). The ends were cut back, 4 bases at V and 1 base at J, with 13 bases in the middle. CDR1 is SQVTM and CDR2 is ANQGSEA in the germline V gene. The CDR3 loop spans 14 amino acids. CDR3 in DNA: TGCAGCGTTGGGGGGCATGAGGGGAACACTGAAGCTTTCTTT. It codes for CSVGGHEGNTEAFF.

As concerns this clonotype: A much larger clone differs from this one at a single base, so this may be a read error. The V call is TRBV7-8, the J call TRBJ1-2; possible D gene TRBD1, 5 bases. This CDR3 has 15 amino acids. Germline V gene lookup returns CDR1 SGHVS and CDR2 FQNEAQ. This CDR3 reads CANSLVIRESYGYTF. The CDR3 region has the DNA TGTGCCAACAGCTTAGTTATCAGGGAAAGCTATGGCTACACCTTC.

The sample holds many counts of this clonotype. The CDR3 nucleotides read TGTGCCAGCAGTTCTGAGGCGTTTGGAGATACGCAGTATTTT. Its translation is CASSSEAFGDTQYF. The chain combines TRBV12-3 or TRBV12-4 with TRBJ2-3; D ambiguous. V lost 4 bases and J 5 bases, leaving 13 bases between the germline ends. The CDR3 is made up of 14 amino acids.

This clonotype was recorded at least ten times. The chain carries TRBV28 and TRBJ2-7, with 7 bases fitting TRBD1. Germline V gene lookup returns CDR1 MDHEN and CDR2 SYDVKM. The junction had 13 bases not matched to a gene; V was cut back by 5 bases and J by 3 bases. The CDR3 is 16 amino acids. The CDR3 DNA reads as TGTGCCAGCAGTACCTTCACCGGGACAGACTTCTACGAGCAGTACTTC. This gives the protein CASSTFTGTDFYEQYF.

The chain combines TRBV4-2 with TRBJ2-2, with unresolved D. This CDR3 has 18 amino acids. The V and J ends lost 0 bases and 0 bases respectively, with 14 bases between them. The germline V gene encodes CDR1 LGHNA and CDR2 YNFKEQ. The CDR3 DNA reads TGTGCCAGCAGCCAAGATAAGTCAAGACGCACGAACACCGGGGAGCTGTTTTTT. It encodes CASSQDKSRRTNTGELFF.

This chain links TRBV20-1 with TRBJ2-3; D might be TRBD1 or TRBD2, each matching 5 bases. V gave up 6 bases and J gave up 6 bases, with 19 bases separating them. From germline, CDR1 is DFQATT and CDR2 SNEGSKA (reference sequence). The CDR3 totals 14 residues. This CDR3 reads CSAQEGHAGDTQYF. The CDR3 nucleotides read TGCAGTGCGCAAGAGGGTCATGCAGGGGATACGCAGTATTTT.

This clonotype was counted only a few times. V and J are TRBV5-1 and TRBJ2-5; possible D gene TRBD2, 6 bases. Per the germline V gene, CDR1 is SGHRS and CDR2 is YFSETQ. Trimming stripped 0 bases from V and 10 bases from J, with 10 bases between. The CDR3 runs to 12 residues. The CDR3 DNA is TGCGCCAGCAGCTTGGAGTACGGGAGCCAGTACTTC. Its translation: CASSLEYGSQYF.

Only a few counts were recorded for this clonotype. The rearrangement links TRBV11-2 to TRBJ2-1; D perhaps matches TRBD1 (6 bases). Deletions cut 3 bases from V and 8 bases from J, with 8 bases between. Germline values: CDR1 SGHAT, CDR2 FQNNGV. The length of the CDR3 is 12 residues. As DNA, the CDR3 is TGTGCCAGCAGCTTTGGGACATATGAGCAGTTCTTC. Amino acids: CASSFGTYEQFF.

This clonotype was counted between two and nine times. V and J are TRBV5-4 and TRBJ2-7; TRBD1 matches 7 bases. Germline-derived CDR1 and CDR2 are SGHNT and YYREEE (reference sequence). This CDR3 has 14 amino acids. The trim removed 4 bases at V and 3 bases at J, leaving 7 bases unmatched. CDR3 in amino acids: CASSDRDSDYEQYF. CDR3 nucleotide sequence: TGTGCCAGCAGCGATCGGGACAGCGACTACGAGCAGTACTTC.

This chain uses TRBV12-3 or TRBV12-4 with TRBJ1-5; D gene unclear. CDR3 length: 14 residues. Trimming removed 6 bases at V and 3 bases at J, with 12 bases between. CDR3 coding DNA: TGTGCCAGCAGAAGAAACGCCAACAATCAGCCCCAGCATTTT. It translates to CASRRNANNQPQHF.

This clonotype was observed at least ten times. This sequence joins TRBV11-2 and TRBJ1-1; D remains ambiguous. CDR1 SGHAT and CDR2 FQNNGV come from the germline V gene. CDR3 length: 13 residues. V was pared by 5 bases and J by 1 base, with 8 bases between. The CDR3 bases are TGTGCCAGCAGCCGCGGGCGGAACACTGAAGCTTTCTTT. Translated: CASSRGRNTEAFF.

This clonotype was picked up many times. The chain combines TRBV20-1 with TRBJ2-1, with 14 bases aligning to TRBD2. The J segment lost 4 bases and the V segment lost 1 base, leaving 12 bases of the junction unmatched. CDR3 length equals 19 residues. Germline CDR1 reads DFQATT; CDR2 reads SNEGSKA (reference sequence). The CDR3 is CSARAATSGRAHYYNEQFF. Written as DNA, the CDR3 is TGCAGTGCTAGAGCCGCGACTAGCGGGAGGGCCCATTATTACAATGAGCAGTTCTTC.

This clonotype was detected only a few times. The chain combines TRBV6-1 with TRBJ2-7; a possible D gene is TRBD1 (6 bases). The V gene lost 5 bases and the J gene lost 4 bases, with 12 bases spanning the gap. CDR3 length equals 13 residues. CDR1 is MNHNS and CDR2 is SASEGT in the germline V gene. The CDR3 DNA follows: TGTGCCAGCAGTCCCTGGGACAAGTACGAGCAGTACTTC. This translates into CASSPWDKYEQYF.

This clonotype has just a few counts. J is TRBJ2-5 and V is TRBV6-5; no clear D. Germline V CDR1 and CDR2: MNHEY, SVGAGI. This CDR3 is 15 amino acids long. Between the trimmed V and J ends, which lost 2 bases and 5 bases, there was a span of 15 bases. CDR3 sequence: CASSYQSSTAETQYF. CDR3 coding DNA: TGTGCCAGCAGTTACCAATCATCCACGGCTGAGACCCAGTACTTC.

This clonotype appeared many times. The chain uses TRBV11-2 and TRBJ2-1; 9 bases agree with TRBD2. Germline CDR1 is SGHAT and CDR2 is FQNNGV. The trim removed 6 bases at V and 0 bases at J, leaving 12 bases unmatched. The length of the CDR3 is 18 residues. As DNA, the CDR3 is TGTGCCAGCAGTCCCGCCGGGACTAGCATAAGCTCCTACAATGAGCAGTTCTTC. As protein: CASSPAGTSISSYNEQFF.

At least ten counts were recorded for this clonotype. The V call is TRBV28, the J call TRBJ1-1, with D hard to call. Germline V lookup: CDR1 MDHEN, CDR2 SYDVKM. CDR3 size: 15 residues. V lost 9 bases and J lost 10, with 27 bases in between. CDR3 nucleotides: TGTGCCAGTTTAGAGGGAGGCCGGGCGGAGGTGGGAGCTTTCTTT. This codes for CASLEGGRAEVGAFF.

The rearrangement uses TRBV2 and TRBJ2-2, with TRBD1 matching over 12 bases. Germline lookup yields CDR1 SNHLY and CDR2 FYNNEI. Trimming at V came to 3 bases and at J to 10 bases, leaving 9 bases not matched to a gene. The CDR3 covers 16 residues. CDR3 nucleotides: TGTGCCAGCAGTGAGGGACAGGGGGCGATCTCCGAGGAGCTGTTTTTT. This codes for CASSEGQGAISEELFF.

This clonotype has at least ten counts. The chain links TRBV20-1 to TRBJ1-6; no firm D call. This CDR3 region has 13 residues. The ends were cut back, 6 bases at V and 10 bases at J, with 16 bases in the middle. Looked up from germline, CDR1 is DFQATT and CDR2 is SNEGSKA (reference sequence). The CDR3 coding sequence is TGCAGTGCGCCCCTGGGGATGGGGTCACCCCTCCACTTT. Amino acid sequence: CSAPLGMGSPLHF.

The chain employs TRBV19 and TRBJ2-7, with D perhaps matching TRBD1 (6 bases). Germline V gives CDR1 LNHDA, CDR2 SQIVND (reference sequence). Trimming cost V 5 bases and J 0 bases, with 14 bases left between them. This CDR3 is built from 15 residues. In DNA, the CDR3 is TGTGCCAGTAGTCCTGTCGCGGACAGCTCCTACGAGCAGTACTTC. This translates into CASSPVADSSYEQYF.

The rearrangement links TRBV27 to TRBJ2-1; D might be TRBD2 (6 bases). Deletions cut 6 bases from V and 2 bases from J, with 11 bases between. This CDR3 has 14 residues. Per the germline V gene, CDR1 is MNHEY and CDR2 is SMNVEV (reference sequence). DNA for the CDR3: TGTGCCAGCAGGGTACTAGCCCCCTACAATGAGCAGTTCTTC. Its translation: CASRVLAPYNEQFF.

The chain combines TRBV2 with TRBJ2-1, with D unclear. The CDR3 contains 13 residues. The V end was cut by 8 bases, the J end by 8 bases, with 16 bases between. Germline V gives CDR1 SNHLY, CDR2 FYNNEI. The CDR3 is CASGRALDDEQFF. DNA for the CDR3: TGTGCCAGCGGACGAGCGCTTGACGATGAGCAGTTCTTC.

In this sample, this clonotype turned up many times. J is TRBJ2-7 and V is TRBV30; D possibly corresponds to TRBD1 (6 bases). This CDR3 has 12 amino acids. Germline values: CDR1 GTSNPN, CDR2 SVGIG (reference sequence). V was pared by 6 bases and J by 3 bases, with 12 bases between. CDR3 DNA sequence: TGTGCCTGTCACAGGGTTAACTACGAGCAGTACTTC. The encoded protein is CACHRVNYEQYF. The entire variable domain, with the rest obtained from reference TRBV30 and TRBJ2-7, is as follows: SQTIHQWPATLVQPVGSPLSLECTVEGTSNPNLYWYRQAAGRGLQLLFYSVGIGQISSEVPQNLSASRPQDRQFILSSKKLLLSDSGFYLCACHRVNYEQYFGPGTRLTVT.

The chain couples TRBV6-1 to TRBJ2-4; D might be TRBD1 (6 bases). Germline V gene lookup returns CDR1 MNHNS and CDR2 SASEGT. Trimming left V 6 bases short and J 1 base short, with 19 bases between. This CDR3 region has 17 residues. The CDR3 coding sequence is TGTGCCAGCAGAAAGGGGGTACTCGGGGAGGCCAAAAACATTCAGTACTTC. This sequence encodes CASRKGVLGEAKNIQYF.